This TCR beta chain is from a study of blood T cell repertoires in COVID-19. Deletions cut 5 bases from V and 2 bases from J, with 13 bases between. The germline CDR1 and CDR2 sequences are ENHRY and SYGVKD. The CDR3 is 15 residues long. Sequencing used immunoSEQ multiplex PCR; TCRdb keeps in-frame clones, though not all of them. The profile shows some 89,000 clones, about three quarters of them singletons. This TCR came from a man between 65 and 79 years old with acute or convalescent COVID-19. The sequenced sample was peripheral blood. J is TRBJ2-1 and V is TRBV10-3; D perhaps matches TRBD2 (5 bases). CDR3 DNA sequence: TGTGCCATCAGTCAAGAACTAGGCACCTACAATGAGCAGTTCTTC. This codes for CAISQELGTYNEQFF.